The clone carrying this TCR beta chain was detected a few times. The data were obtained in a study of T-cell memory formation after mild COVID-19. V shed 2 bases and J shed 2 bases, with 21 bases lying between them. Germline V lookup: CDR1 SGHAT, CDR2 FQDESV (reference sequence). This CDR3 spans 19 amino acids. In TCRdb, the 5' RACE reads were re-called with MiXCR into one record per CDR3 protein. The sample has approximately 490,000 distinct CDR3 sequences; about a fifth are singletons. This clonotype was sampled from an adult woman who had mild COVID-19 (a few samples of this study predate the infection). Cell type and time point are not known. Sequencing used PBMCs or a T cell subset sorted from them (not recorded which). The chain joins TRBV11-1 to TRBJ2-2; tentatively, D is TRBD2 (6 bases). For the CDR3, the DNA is TGTGCCAGCAGCTTATCCCCATATTTGCGGAGGGATAACACCGGGGAGCTGTTTTTT. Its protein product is CASSLSPYLRRDNTGELFF.